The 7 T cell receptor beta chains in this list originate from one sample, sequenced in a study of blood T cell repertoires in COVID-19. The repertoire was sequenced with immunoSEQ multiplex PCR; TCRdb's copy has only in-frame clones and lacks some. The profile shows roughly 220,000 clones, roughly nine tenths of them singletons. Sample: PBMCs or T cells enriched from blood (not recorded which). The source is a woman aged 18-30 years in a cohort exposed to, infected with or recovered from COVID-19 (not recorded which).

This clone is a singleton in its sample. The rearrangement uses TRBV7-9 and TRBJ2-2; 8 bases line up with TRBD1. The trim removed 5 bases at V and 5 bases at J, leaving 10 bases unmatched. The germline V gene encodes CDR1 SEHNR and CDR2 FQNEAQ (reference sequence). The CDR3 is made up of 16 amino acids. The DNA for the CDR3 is TGTGCCAGCAGCCCTGGACAGGGCAGGAAAACCGGGGAGCTGTTTTTT. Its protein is CASSPGQGRKTGELFF.

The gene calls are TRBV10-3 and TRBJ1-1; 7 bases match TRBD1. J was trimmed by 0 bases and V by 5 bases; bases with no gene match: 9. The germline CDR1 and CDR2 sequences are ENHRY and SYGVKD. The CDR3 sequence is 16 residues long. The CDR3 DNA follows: TGTGCCATCAGTAGAGGGACAGAAGAATTGAACACTGAAGCTTTCTTT. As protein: CAISRGTEELNTEAFF.

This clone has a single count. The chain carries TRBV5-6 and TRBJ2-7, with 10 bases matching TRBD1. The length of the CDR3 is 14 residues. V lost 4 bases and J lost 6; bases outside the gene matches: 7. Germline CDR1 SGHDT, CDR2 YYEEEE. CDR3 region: CASSLEDRGSEQYF. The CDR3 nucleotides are TGTGCCAGCAGCCTAGAGGACAGGGGGAGCGAGCAGTACTTC.

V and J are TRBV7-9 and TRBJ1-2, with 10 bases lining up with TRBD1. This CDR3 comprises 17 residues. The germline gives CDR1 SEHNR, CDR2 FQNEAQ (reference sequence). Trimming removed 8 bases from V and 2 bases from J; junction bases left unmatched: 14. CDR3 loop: CASGGPGTGQGNYGYTF. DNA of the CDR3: TGTGCCAGCGGGGGCCCGGGGACGGGACAGGGGAACTATGGCTACACCTTC.

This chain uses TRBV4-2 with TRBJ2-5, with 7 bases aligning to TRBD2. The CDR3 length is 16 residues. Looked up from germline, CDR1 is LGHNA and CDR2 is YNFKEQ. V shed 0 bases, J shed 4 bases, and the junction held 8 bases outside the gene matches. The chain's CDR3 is CASSQDPAGERETQYF. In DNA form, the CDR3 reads TGTGCCAGCAGCCAAGATCCGGCGGGAGAGAGAGAGACCCAGTACTTC.

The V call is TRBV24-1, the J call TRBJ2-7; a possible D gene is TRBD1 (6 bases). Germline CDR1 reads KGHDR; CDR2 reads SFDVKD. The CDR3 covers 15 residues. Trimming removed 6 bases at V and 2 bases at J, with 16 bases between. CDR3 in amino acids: CATSQGRGLPYEQYF. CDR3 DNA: TGTGCCACCAGTCAGGGCAGGGGCCTCCCCTACGAGCAGTACTTC.

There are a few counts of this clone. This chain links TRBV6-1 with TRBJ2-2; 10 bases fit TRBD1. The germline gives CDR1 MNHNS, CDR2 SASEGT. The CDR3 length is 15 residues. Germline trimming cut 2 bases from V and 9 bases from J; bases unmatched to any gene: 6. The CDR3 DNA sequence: TGTGCCAGCAGTGAACCGGGACAGGGGCCCCGGGAGCTGTTTTTT. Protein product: CASSEPGQGPRELFF.